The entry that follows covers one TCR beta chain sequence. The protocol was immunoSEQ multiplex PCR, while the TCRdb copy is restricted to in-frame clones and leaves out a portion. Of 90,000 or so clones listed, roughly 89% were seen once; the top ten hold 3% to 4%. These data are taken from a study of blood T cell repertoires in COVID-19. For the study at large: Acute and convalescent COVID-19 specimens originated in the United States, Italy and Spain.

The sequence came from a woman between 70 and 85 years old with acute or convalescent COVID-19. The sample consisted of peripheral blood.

The CDR3 region is CASSYPQGQGDGYTF. CDR3 bases: TGTGCCAGCAGTTACCCCCAGGGACAGGGGGATGGCTACACCTTC. The chain uses TRBV6-6 and TRBJ1-2; 11 nucleotides match TRBD1. Germline V CDR1 and CDR2: MNHNY, SVGAGI (reference sequence). The ends lost 2 bases at V and 6 bases at J; junction bases unmatched: 5. The CDR3 loop spans 15 amino acids.